The next 13 T cell receptor beta chains were all read from a single sample in a study of blood T cell repertoires in COVID-19. TCRdb's copy holds only in-frame clones and misses some; the assay was immunoSEQ multiplex PCR. The sample lists roughly 100,000 clones, around 87% seen once, with over 12% in the top ten. Sequenced material: peripheral blood. The receptors were sampled from a man between 45 and 60 years old with acute or convalescent COVID-19.

The chain recombines TRBV6-5 with TRBJ2-1, with TRBD1 matching over 9 bases. There are 12 residues in the CDR3. Germline CDR1 MNHEY, CDR2 SVGAGI. V lost 6 bases to trimming and J lost 9 bases; unmatched junction nucleotides: 3. The CDR3 region is CASSGTGFEQFF. The CDR3 DNA reads TGTGCCAGCAGCGGGACAGGGTTTGAGCAGTTCTTC.

J is TRBJ2-1 and V is TRBV14; 12 nucleotides agree with TRBD2. J was trimmed by 7 bases and V by 4 bases; bases with no gene match: 8. The CDR3 has 16 residues. Germline assignment: CDR1 SGHDN and CDR2 FVKESK. CDR3 amino acids: CASSRLTSGSRNEQFF. The CDR3 DNA follows: TGTGCCAGCAGCCGCCTGACTAGCGGGAGTAGAAATGAGCAGTTCTTC.

The gene calls are TRBV5-1 and TRBJ2-7; a possible D gene is TRBD1 (5 bases). Trimming left V 5 bases short and J 1 base short, with 13 bases between. The CDR3 is 14 residues long. Germline V lookup: CDR1 SGHRS, CDR2 YFSETQ. CDR3 protein: CASSSWSGSYEQYF. The DNA of the CDR3 is TGCGCCAGCAGTAGTTGGTCAGGGTCCTACGAGCAGTACTTC.

The chain joins TRBV7-9 to TRBJ2-5; D may be TRBD1 (5 bases). Germline CDR1 SEHNR, CDR2 FQNEAQ (reference sequence). The V gene lost 1 base and the J gene lost 1 base, with 10 bases spanning the gap. The CDR3 has 15 residues. CDR3 in amino acids: CASSLDSRAQETQYF. DNA of the CDR3: TGTGCCAGCAGCTTAGATAGCAGGGCCCAAGAGACCCAGTACTTC.

The rearrangement links TRBV20-1 to TRBJ1-2; TRBD1 agrees at 7 bases. CDR1 DFQATT and CDR2 SNEGSKA come from the germline V gene (reference sequence). The CDR3 length is 14 residues. J was trimmed by 3 bases and V by 3 bases; bases with no gene match: 7. The CDR3 bases are TGCAGTGCTAGTCCTACAGGGGCTCACTATGGCTACACCTTC. The encoded protein is CSASPTGAHYGYTF.

This chain uses TRBV16 with TRBJ1-5, with no clear D. The CDR3 length is 13 residues. CDR1 and CDR2 (germline): KGHSY, FQNENV. Between the trimmed V and J ends, which lost 5 bases and 4 bases, there was a span of 9 bases. The CDR3 DNA follows: TGTGCCAGCAGCTTGGAGATAAATCAGCCCCAGCATTTT. Its translation: CASSLEINQPQHF.

The chain employs TRBV19 and TRBJ2-1; 14 bases match TRBD2. The V segment lost 4 bases and the J segment 1 base; nucleotides outside the gene matches: 12. The CDR3 is made up of 20 amino acids. Germline CDR1 reads LNHDA; CDR2 reads SQIVND (reference sequence). CDR3 sequence reads: CASSTAPTSGRGLSYNEQFF. CDR3 DNA sequence: TGTGCCAGTAGTACCGCGCCGACTAGCGGGAGGGGGCTATCCTACAATGAGCAGTTCTTC.

This clone was seen a handful of times. Here the CDR3 reads CASSQPGTKVYEQFF. Here the CDR3 DNA reads TGCGCCAGCAGCCAACCCGGGACTAAAGTGTATGAGCAGTTCTTC. The rearrangement links TRBV4-1 to TRBJ2-1; 7 nucleotides align to TRBD2. The CDR3 covers 15 residues. Germline V gene sequence: CDR1 MGHRA, CDR2 YSYEKL. V was clipped by 2 bases and J by 8 bases; unmatched bases: 9.

The rearrangement joins TRBV5-1 to TRBJ2-1; 8 bases agree with TRBD2. Losses at the gene ends were 1 base for V and 5 bases for J; bases not matched to a gene: 14. The CDR3 contains 18 residues. The germline V gene encodes CDR1 SGHRS and CDR2 YFSETQ. DNA of the CDR3: TGCGCCAGCAGCTTGACTACGCCGGGAGGGCCGGGCCACAATGAGCAGTTCTTC. It encodes CASSLTTPGGPGHNEQFF. The full variable domain, its missing parts supplied by reference TRBV5-1 and TRBJ2-1, is KAGVTQTPRYLIKTRGQQVTLSCSPISGHRSVSWYQQTPGQGLQFLFEYFSETQRNKGNFPGRFSGRQFSNSRSEMNVSTLELGDSALYLCASSLTTPGGPGHNEQFFGPGTRLTVL.

CDR3 amino acids: CASTGGPNTGELFF. The CDR3 DNA reads as TGTGCCAGCACGGGAGGGCCCAACACCGGGGAGCTGTTTTTT. The rearrangement links TRBV6-5 to TRBJ2-2, with 8 bases aligning to TRBD2. After removal of 7 bases from V and 2 bases from J, the junction contained 3 bases not matched to a gene. Germline V gene lookup returns CDR1 MNHEY and CDR2 SVGAGI. This CDR3 region has 14 residues.

The V gene is TRBV6-1, the J gene TRBJ2-6, with unresolved D. The CDR3 extends over 17 amino acids. From germline, CDR1 is MNHNS and CDR2 SASEGT. The V end lost 4 bases, the J end lost 4 bases, and 17 bases lay between the germline ends. CDR3 DNA: TGTGCCAGCAGTGGGTCATTGGGCGATGCCGGGGCCAACGTCCTGACTTTC. Its protein product is CASSGSLGDAGANVLTF.

This clone was seen a few times. V is TRBV11-3 and J is TRBJ2-2; tentatively, D is TRBD2 (6 bases). The CDR3 has 15 amino acids. V was clipped by 0 bases and J by 4 bases, with 9 bases between them. Germline V CDR1 and CDR2: SGHNT, YENEEA. The CDR3 DNA is TGTGCCAGCAGCTTAGAGGGACTTGGCACCGGGGAGCTGTTTTTT. Residues: CASSLEGLGTGELFF.

The V call is TRBV19, the J call TRBJ1-1; 8 bases fit TRBD1. The CDR3 is 16 amino acids. V gave up 3 bases and J gave up 0 bases; unmatched junction bases: 6. Germline assignment: CDR1 LNHDA and CDR2 SQIVND (reference sequence). Here the CDR3 DNA reads TGTGCCAGTAGTATTGGGCAGGGGGCCTTGAACACTGAAGCTTTCTTT. It codes for CASSIGQGALNTEAFF.